One sample yielded the 10 T cell receptor beta chains listed below, sequenced in a study of CD8 T cells in ankylosing spondylitis. TCRdb redid the calling of the 5' RACE reads with MiXCR, one entry per CDR3 protein. The sample shows some 250,000 distinct CDR3 sequences, 20% to 30% of them seen only once. The sequenced material came from blood, either unsorted or a sorted T cell fraction (not recorded which). The receptors here all came from a male donor with ankylosing spondylitis or in good health (not recorded which).

V is TRBV7-6 and J is TRBJ2-1; no clear D. The germline V gene has CDR1 SGHVS and CDR2 FNYEAQ. V lost 1 base and J 5 bases, leaving 6 bases between the germline ends. The CDR3 totals 13 residues. This chain's CDR3 is CASSLDVNNEQFF. Written as DNA, the CDR3 is TGTGCCAGCAGCTTAGATGTCAACAATGAGCAGTTCTTC.

This chain links TRBV4-2 with TRBJ2-5; D is unclear. CDR1 and CDR2 from the germline V gene are LGHNA and YNFKEQ. V gave up 1 base and J gave up 3 bases, with 9 bases separating them. This CDR3 comprises 14 residues. In nucleotides, the CDR3 is TGTGCCAGCAGCCAAGGGGGTGGCGAAGAGACCCAGTACTTC. The encoded protein is CASSQGGGEETQYF.

The chain is built from TRBV28 and TRBJ2-7; the match to TRBD1 covers 7 bases. Germline V gene lookup returns CDR1 MDHEN and CDR2 SYDVKM. V lost 5 bases and J lost 1; bases outside the gene matches: 8. This CDR3 is 15 amino acids long. Written as DNA, the CDR3 is TGTGCCAGCAGTACCACAGGGGTTGGGTCCTACGAGCAGTACTTC. Protein product: CASSTTGVGSYEQYF.

This clonotype has at least ten counts. The chain uses TRBV2 and TRBJ1-1; 8 bases align to TRBD1. The CDR3 runs 14 residues. Trimming cost V 7 bases and J 4 bases; bases outside gene matches: 8. Looked up from germline, CDR1 is SNHLY and CDR2 is FYNNEI. CDR3 amino acids: CASTINRGGTEAFF. The CDR3 DNA reads as TGTGCCAGCACCATAAACAGGGGGGGCACTGAAGCTTTCTTT.

This clonotype was observed at least ten times. The chain employs TRBV5-8 and TRBJ2-1, with D uncertain. This CDR3 comprises 14 residues. Germline values: CDR1 SGHTS, CDR2 YDEGEE. The V gene lost 2 bases and the J gene lost 3 bases, with 9 bases spanning the gap. This CDR3 reads CASSLVDGYNEQFF. In DNA, the CDR3 is TGTGCCAGCAGCTTAGTGGACGGCTACAATGAGCAGTTCTTC.

This clonotype was detected ten times or more. The chain carries TRBV11-1 and TRBJ1-2, with TRBD1 identical over 9 bases. CDR3 size: 19 residues. CDR1 is SGHAT and CDR2 is FQDESV in the germline V gene (reference sequence). The V gene end was trimmed by 4 bases and the J gene end by 4 bases; junction bases not matched to a gene: 19. CDR3 amino acids: CASSSRQGQGRVGSYGYTF. As DNA, the CDR3 is TGTGCCAGCAGCTCTAGACAAGGACAGGGGCGTGTTGGGAGCTATGGCTACACCTTC. The variable domain in full, completed from reference TRBV11-1 and TRBJ1-2, reads EAEVAQSPRYKITEKSQAVAFWCDPISGHATLYWYRQILGQGPELLVQFQDESVVDDSQLPKDRFSAERLKGVDSTLKIQPAELGDSAMYLCASSSRQGQGRVGSYGYTFGSGTRLTVV.

The chain uses TRBV6-6 and TRBJ2-1; D gene unclear. The CDR3 spans 12 residues. V shed 2 bases and J shed 5 bases, with 4 bases lying between them. Germline V gives CDR1 MNHNY, CDR2 SVGAGI (reference sequence). The CDR3 loop reads CASSYMNNEQFF. In DNA form, the CDR3 reads TGTGCCAGCAGTTACATGAACAATGAGCAGTTCTTC.

V gene TRBV12-3 or TRBV12-4 combines with J gene TRBJ2-3; TRBD2 agrees at 12 bases. V shed 6 bases, J shed 2 bases, and the junction held 6 bases outside the gene matches. The CDR3 totals 16 residues. CDR3 sequence (DNA): TGTGCCAGCAGCCACACTAGCGGGGGGACCACAGATACGCAGTATTTT. This translates into CASSHTSGGTTDTQYF.

This clonotype was counted a few times. The chain combines TRBV29-1 with TRBJ2-5; D gene unclear. V lost 7 bases and J lost 4, with 13 bases in between. CDR1 and CDR2 from the germline V gene are SQVTM and ANQGSEA. CDR3 length: 12 residues. The CDR3 region has the DNA TGCAGCGGAACGGTCCCGGCAGAGACCCAGTACTTC. Translation gives CSGTVPAETQYF. The complete variable domain, with remaining parts taken from reference TRBV29-1 and TRBJ2-5, reads SAVISQKPSRDICQRGTSLTIQCQVDSQVTMMFWYRQQPGQSLTLIATANQGSEATYESGFVIDKFPISRPNLTFSTLTVSNMSPEDSSIYLCSGTVPAETQYFGPGTRLLVL.

This clonotype came up many times. The chain recombines TRBV29-1 with TRBJ1-5; TRBD1 might be the D (5 bases). Trimming left V 4 bases short and J 5 bases short, with 9 bases between. The CDR3 has 12 amino acids. The germline gives CDR1 SQVTM, CDR2 ANQGSEA. The CDR3 spells CSVVGRDQPQHF. The DNA of the CDR3 is TGCAGCGTTGTGGGCAGGGATCAGCCCCAGCATTTT.